Here is one T cell receptor beta chain with its context. What this receptor recognizes is not known. Base qualities are missing; no much larger clone stands one base away. The sample comes from a study of CDR3 diversity in severe acne (dated by TCRdb to the late 2010s). The CDR3 goes from the cysteine to the phenylalanine over 17 residues. Only the CDR3 portion is preserved as DNA: 51 bases, with reading frame beginning at the first base. V lost 3 bases and J lost 10 bases; the stretch between them is 27 bases long. Looking up the germline V gene (reference sequence) yields CDR1 MNHNY and CDR2 SVGAGI. Receptor libraries were prepared by PCR. The listed sequencing device is Illumina HiSeq 2000. Through fastp at Q25 and MiXCR, TCRdb rebuilt clones from the public reads, retaining in-frame beta chains. Each CDR3 protein appears once, grouped with its most common genes and DNA. Counted in this sample were over 90,000 distinct CDR3 sequences; approximately 47% of them appeared once. The leading ten clones occupy 9.5% to 15% of the sample.

The sequence derives from a male donor with acne. The chain joins TRBV6-6 to TRBJ2-5; TRBD2 is a possible D gene, resting on 6 matching bases. Sequencing input: blood. CDR3 sequence: CASSYSPPGPTGGDQYF. The nucleotides are TGTGCCAGCAGTTATTCTCCTCCGGGACCAACCGGAGGGGACCAGTACTTC.